This T cell receptor beta chain was captured in a study of blood T cell repertoires in COVID-19. V dropped 5 bases and J dropped 0; count of bases not matched to a gene: 5. The CDR3 contains 15 residues. CDR1 is LNHNV, CDR2 YYDKDF, per germline (reference sequence). The age range of participants was about 18 to 100 years, with residence in roughly 25 US areas. The assay was immunoSEQ multiplex PCR, and TCRdb's table has in-frame clones only and misses some. The sample holds 360,000 or so clones, 87% seen once. The J gene is TRBJ2-7, the V gene TRBV15, with TRBD1 matching 9 bases. The sequence derives from a woman in her twenties or thirties who had recovered from COVID-19. Sequencing used PBMCs or T cells enriched from blood (not recorded which). The CDR3: CATSLGQGVSYEQYF. DNA of the CDR3: TGTGCCACCAGCTTGGGACAGGGTGTCTCCTACGAGCAGTACTTC.